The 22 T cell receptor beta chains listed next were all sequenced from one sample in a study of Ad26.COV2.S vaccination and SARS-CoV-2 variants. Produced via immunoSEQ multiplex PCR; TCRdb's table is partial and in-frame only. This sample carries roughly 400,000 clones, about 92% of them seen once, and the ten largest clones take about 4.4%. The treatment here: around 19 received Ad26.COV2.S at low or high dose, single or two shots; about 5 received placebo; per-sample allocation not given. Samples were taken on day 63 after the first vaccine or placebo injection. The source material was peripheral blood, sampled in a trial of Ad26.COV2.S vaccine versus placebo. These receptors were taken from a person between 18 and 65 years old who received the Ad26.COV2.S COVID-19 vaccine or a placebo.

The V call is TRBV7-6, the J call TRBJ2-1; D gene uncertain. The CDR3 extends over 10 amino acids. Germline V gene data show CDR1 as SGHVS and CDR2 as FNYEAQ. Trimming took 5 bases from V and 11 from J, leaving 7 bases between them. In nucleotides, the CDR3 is TGTGCCAGCAGCCTTAATAAGCAGTTCTTC. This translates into CASSLNKQFF.

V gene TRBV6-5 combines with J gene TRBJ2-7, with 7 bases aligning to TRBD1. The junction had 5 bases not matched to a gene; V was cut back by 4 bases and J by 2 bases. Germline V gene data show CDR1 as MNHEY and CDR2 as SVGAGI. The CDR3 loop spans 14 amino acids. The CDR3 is CASSSTGTAYEQYF. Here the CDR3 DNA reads TGTGCCAGCAGTTCAACCGGGACAGCCTACGAGCAGTACTTC.

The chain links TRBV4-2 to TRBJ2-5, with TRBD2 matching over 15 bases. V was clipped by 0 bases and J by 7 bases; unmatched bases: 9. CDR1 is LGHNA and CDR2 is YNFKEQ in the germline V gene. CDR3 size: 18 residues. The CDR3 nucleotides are TGTGCCAGCAGCCAAGAGTCAGGACTAGCGGGAGGGCCAGGGACCCAGTACTTC. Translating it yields CASSQESGLAGGPGTQYF.

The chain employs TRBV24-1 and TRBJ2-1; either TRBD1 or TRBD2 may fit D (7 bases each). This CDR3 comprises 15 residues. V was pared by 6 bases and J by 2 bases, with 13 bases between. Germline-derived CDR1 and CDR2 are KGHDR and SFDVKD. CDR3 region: CATSFRGTTYNEQFF. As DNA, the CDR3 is TGTGCCACCAGTTTCAGGGGGACTACCTACAATGAGCAGTTCTTC.

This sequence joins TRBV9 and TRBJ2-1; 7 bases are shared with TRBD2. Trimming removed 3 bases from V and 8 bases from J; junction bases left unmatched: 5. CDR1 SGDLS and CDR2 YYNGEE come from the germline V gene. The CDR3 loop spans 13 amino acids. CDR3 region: CASSGGSGDEQFF. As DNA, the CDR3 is TGTGCCAGCAGCGGCGGGAGTGGGGATGAGCAGTTCTTC.

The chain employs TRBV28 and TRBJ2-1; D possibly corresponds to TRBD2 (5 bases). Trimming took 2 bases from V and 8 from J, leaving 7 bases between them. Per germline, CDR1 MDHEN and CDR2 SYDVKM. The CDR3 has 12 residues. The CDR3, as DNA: TGTGCCAGCAGTTTAGGAGGAGATGAGCAGTTCTTC. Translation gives CASSLGGDEQFF.

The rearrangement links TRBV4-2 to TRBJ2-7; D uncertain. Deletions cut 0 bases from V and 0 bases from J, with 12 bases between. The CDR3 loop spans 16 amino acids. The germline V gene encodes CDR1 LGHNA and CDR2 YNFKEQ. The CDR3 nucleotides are TGTGCCAGCAGCCAAGACTTAGACTCGAGCTCCTACGAGCAGTACTTC. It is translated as CASSQDLDSSSYEQYF.

The CDR3 DNA is TGTGCCAGTAAGCGGATTTACACCCCGGGTCACACAGATACGCAGTATTTT. Translation: CASKRIYTPGHTDTQYF. The V gene is TRBV19, the J gene TRBJ2-3; possible D gene TRBD2, 5 bases. The CDR3 is 17 residues long. The V end was cut by 7 bases, the J end by 2 bases, with 22 bases between. CDR1 and CDR2 from the germline V gene are LNHDA and SQIVND (reference sequence).

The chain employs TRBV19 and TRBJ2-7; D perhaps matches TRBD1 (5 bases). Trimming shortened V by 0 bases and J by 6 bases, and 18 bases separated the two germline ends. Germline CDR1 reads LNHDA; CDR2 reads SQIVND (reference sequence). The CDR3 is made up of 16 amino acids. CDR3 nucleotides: TGTGCCAGTAGTATAGACTACCCAGACCAGGGTAGCGAGCAGTACTTC. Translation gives CASSIDYPDQGSEQYF.

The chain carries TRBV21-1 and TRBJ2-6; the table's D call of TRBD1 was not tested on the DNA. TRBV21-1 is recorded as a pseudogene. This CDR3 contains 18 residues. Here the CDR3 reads CASSKGDRATSGANVLTF. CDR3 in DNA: TGTGCCAGCAGCAAAGGGGACAGGGCCACGTCTGGGGCCAACGTCCTGACTTTC.

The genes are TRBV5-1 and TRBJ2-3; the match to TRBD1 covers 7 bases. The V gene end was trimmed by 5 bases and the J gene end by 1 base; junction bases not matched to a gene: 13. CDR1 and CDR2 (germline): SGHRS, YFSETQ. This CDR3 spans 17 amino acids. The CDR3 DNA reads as TGCGCCAGCAGACCGAACCCGGGACAGCGCGGCACAGATACGCAGTATTTT. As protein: CASRPNPGQRGTDTQYF.

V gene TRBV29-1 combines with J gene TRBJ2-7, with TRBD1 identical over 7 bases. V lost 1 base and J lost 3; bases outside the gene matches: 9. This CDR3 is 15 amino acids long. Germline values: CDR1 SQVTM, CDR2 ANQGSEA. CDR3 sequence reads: CSVEVGTVGIYEQYF. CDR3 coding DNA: TGCAGCGTTGAAGTGGGGACAGTCGGCATCTACGAGCAGTACTTC.

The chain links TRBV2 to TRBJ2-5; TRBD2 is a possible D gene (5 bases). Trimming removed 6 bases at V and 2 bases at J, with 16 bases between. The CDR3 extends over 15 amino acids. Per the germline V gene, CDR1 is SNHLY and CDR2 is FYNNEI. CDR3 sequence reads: CASRDPVGGQETQYF. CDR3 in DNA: TGTGCCAGCAGGGATCCGGTTGGCGGGCAAGAGACCCAGTACTTC.

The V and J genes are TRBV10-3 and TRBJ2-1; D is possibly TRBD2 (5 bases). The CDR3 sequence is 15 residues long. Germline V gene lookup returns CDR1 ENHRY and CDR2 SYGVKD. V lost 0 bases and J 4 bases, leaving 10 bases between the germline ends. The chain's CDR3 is CAISESGGPYNEQFF. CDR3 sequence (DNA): TGTGCCATCAGTGAGTCGGGCGGGCCGTACAATGAGCAGTTCTTC.

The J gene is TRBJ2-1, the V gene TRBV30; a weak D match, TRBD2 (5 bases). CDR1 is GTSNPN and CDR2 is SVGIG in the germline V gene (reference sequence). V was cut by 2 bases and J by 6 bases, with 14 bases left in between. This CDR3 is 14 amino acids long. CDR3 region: CAWSLLGAFNEQFF. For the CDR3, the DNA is TGTGCCTGGAGTCTCTTGGGAGCGTTCAATGAGCAGTTCTTC.

The CDR3 region is CASRGADQPQHF. Here the CDR3 DNA reads TGTGCCAGCAGAGGGGCGGATCAGCCCCAGCATTTT. The rearrangement links TRBV2 to TRBJ1-5; a possible D gene is TRBD1 (5 bases). V was cut by 6 bases and J by 5 bases, with 8 bases left in between. CDR1 is SNHLY, CDR2 FYNNEI, per germline. The CDR3 is 12 amino acids.

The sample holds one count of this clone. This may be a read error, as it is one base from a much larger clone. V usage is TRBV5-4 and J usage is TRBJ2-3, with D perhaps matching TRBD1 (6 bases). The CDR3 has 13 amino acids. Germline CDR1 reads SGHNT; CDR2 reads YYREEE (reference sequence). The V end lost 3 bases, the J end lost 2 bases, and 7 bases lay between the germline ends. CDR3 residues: CASSYRDTDTQYF. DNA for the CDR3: TGTGCCAGCAGCTACAGGGACACAGATACGCAGTATTTT.

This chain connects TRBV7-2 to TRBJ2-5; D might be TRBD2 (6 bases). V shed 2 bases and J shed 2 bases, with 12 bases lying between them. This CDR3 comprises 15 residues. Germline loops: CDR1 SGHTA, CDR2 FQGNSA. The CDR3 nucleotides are TGTGCCAGCAGCTTATGGAGGGCAGTACAAGAGACCCAGTACTTC. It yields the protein CASSLWRAVQETQYF. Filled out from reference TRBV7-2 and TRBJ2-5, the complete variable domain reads GAGVSQSPSNKVTEKGKDVELRCDPISGHTALYWYRQSLGQGLEFLIYFQGNSAPDKSGLPSDRFSAERTGGSVSTLTIQRTQQEDSAVYLCASSLWRAVQETQYFGPGTRLLVL.

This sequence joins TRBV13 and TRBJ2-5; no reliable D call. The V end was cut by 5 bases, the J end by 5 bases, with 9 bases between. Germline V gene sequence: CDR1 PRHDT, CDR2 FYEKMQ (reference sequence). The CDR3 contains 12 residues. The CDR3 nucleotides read TGTGCCAGCAGCCAGTCCCTGGAGACCCAGTACTTC. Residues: CASSQSLETQYF.

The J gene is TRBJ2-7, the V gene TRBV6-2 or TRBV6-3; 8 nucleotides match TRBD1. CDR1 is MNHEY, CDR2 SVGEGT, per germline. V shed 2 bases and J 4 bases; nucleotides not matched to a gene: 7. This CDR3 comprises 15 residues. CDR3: CASSYPGQGQYEQYF. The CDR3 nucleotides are TGTGCCAGCAGTTACCCCGGACAGGGACAATACGAGCAGTACTTC.

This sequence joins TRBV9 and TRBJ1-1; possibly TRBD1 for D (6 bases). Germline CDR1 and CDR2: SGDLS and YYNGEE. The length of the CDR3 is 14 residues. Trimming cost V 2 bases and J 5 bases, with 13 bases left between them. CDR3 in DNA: TGTGCCAGCAGCGTCAGGGGTTACGGGACTGAAGCTTTCTTT. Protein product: CASSVRGYGTEAFF.

The CDR3 nucleotides read TGTGCCATCAGTGAGCGGTTGTTCAGAGACCCGTCCTATGGCTACACCTTC. Its translation is CAISERLFRDPSYGYTF. The rearrangement links TRBV10-3 to TRBJ1-2; no reliable D call. Germline CDR1 and CDR2: ENHRY and SYGVKD. Trimming pared 2 bases from V and 4 bases from J, leaving 20 bases between. This CDR3 has 17 residues.